The entry that follows covers one T cell receptor (beta chain) sequence. What it recognizes is unknown. This specimen belongs to a study of T and B cells in COVID-19 patients. Study at large: Peripheral blood came from COVID-19 patients with active infection or after recovery. About 90% of the roughly 20 active-infection patients had comorbidities associated with unfavorable COVID-19 outcome.

Multiplex PCR with BIOMED2 TRB-A/B primer pools amplified TRB rearrangements. Using its own MiXCR run on the multiplex PCR reads, TCRdb lists one record per CDR3 protein. Counted here are thousands of distinct CDR3 sequences, approximately 33% occurring once; the ten biggest clones make up 24%. From blood, roughly 220-550 ng of genomic DNA served as TRB template. This CDR3 has 16 amino acids. Germline CDR1 is SGHTA and CDR2 is FQGNSA. V shed 1 base, J shed 0 bases, and the junction held 2 bases outside the gene matches. Points from the study as a whole: Clonality of TRB repertoires was high in active COVID-19; recovery brought above-healthy diversity and richness.

The receptor was isolated from a human donor who had recovered from COVID-19. Specimen: blood. This rearrangement joins TRBV7-2 to TRBJ2-1; 8 bases align to TRBD2. Written as DNA, the CDR3 is TGTGCCAGCAGCTTAGACGGGGGGGCCTCCTACAATGAGCAGTTCTTC. Amino acids: CASSLDGGASYNEQFF.